This T cell receptor beta chain stems from a study of blood T cell repertoires in COVID-19. Across the study: The United States, Italy and Spain were the sources of the acute and convalescent COVID-19 samples.

The CDR3 has 13 amino acids. Germline CDR1 and CDR2: LNHDA and SQIVND (reference sequence). Germline trimming cut 6 bases from V and 4 bases from J; bases unmatched to any gene: 5. This clone was found a few times. The table came from immunoSEQ multiplex PCR; TCRdb's copy has only in-frame clones and leaves some out. The table has roughly 53,000 clones, around 84% seen once; the top ten hold around 2.7%. Source material: peripheral blood. The sequence was obtained from a man aged 45-65 years with acute or convalescent COVID-19. The chain combines TRBV19 with TRBJ1-2; 7 positions agree with TRBD1. CDR3 nucleotides: TGTGCCAGTAGAGGGGGCATTAGCTATGGCTACACCTTC. It encodes CASRGGISYGYTF. Using reference TRBV19 and TRBJ1-2 for the parts outside the CDR3, the full variable domain is DGGITQSPKYLFRKEGQNVTLSCEQNLNHDAMYWYRQDPGQGLRLIYYSQIVNDFQKGDIAEGYSVSREKKESFPLTVTSAQKNPTAFYLCASRGGISYGYTFGSGTRLTVV.